What follows are 32 T cell receptor beta chains derived from one specimen sequenced in a study of blood T cell repertoires in COVID-19. Sequencing used immunoSEQ multiplex PCR; TCRdb keeps in-frame clones, though not all of them. The sample has 100,000 to 150,000 clones; around four fifths are singletons. Sequenced sample: peripheral blood. Receptors were obtained from a human donor in a cohort sampled during active COVID-19.

This clone has more than one count but fewer than ten. The genes are TRBV25-1 and TRBJ1-1, with D possibly being TRBD1 (6 bases). Trimming shortened V by 4 bases and J by 4 bases, and 13 bases separated the two germline ends. Germline V gene sequence: CDR1 MGHDK, CDR2 SYGVNS. CDR3 length: 14 amino acids. CDR3 sequence reads: CASSVQGVSTEAFF. The DNA for the CDR3 is TGTGCCAGCAGTGTACAGGGAGTGAGCACTGAAGCTTTCTTT. Full variable domain (missing parts from reference TRBV25-1 and TRBJ1-1): EADIYQTPRYLVIGTGKKITLECSQTMGHDKMYWYQQDPGMELHLIHYSYGVNSTEKGDLSSESTVSRIRTEHFPLTLESARPSHTSQYLCASSVQGVSTEAFFGQGTRLTVV.

The chain links TRBV2 to TRBJ1-2; tentatively, D is TRBD1 (6 bases). This CDR3 comprises 14 residues. V was pared by 8 bases and J by 3 bases, with 16 bases between. Germline loops: CDR1 SNHLY, CDR2 FYNNEI. This CDR3 reads CASRGGGQHYGYTF. CDR3 DNA sequence: TGTGCCAGCCGGGGGGGCGGGCAGCACTATGGCTACACCTTC. Variable domain in full (rest from reference TRBV2 and TRBJ1-2): EPEVTQTPSHQVTQMGQEVILRCVPISNHLYFYWYRQILGQKVEFLVSFYNNEISEKSEIFDDQFSVERPDGSNFTLKIRSTKLEDSAMYFCASRGGGQHYGYTFGSGTRLTVV.

The chain uses TRBV7-9 and TRBJ2-2; 7 nucleotides line up with TRBD1. Germline loops: CDR1 SEHNR, CDR2 FQNEAQ (reference sequence). The junction had 15 bases not matched to a gene; V was cut back by 4 bases and J by 1 base. This CDR3 comprises 19 residues. This CDR3 is CASSWVPKARGLNTGELFF. The CDR3 bases are TGTGCCAGCAGCTGGGTTCCCAAAGCGAGGGGGCTGAACACCGGGGAGCTGTTTTTT.

The V and J genes are TRBV7-2 and TRBJ1-4, with a possible D match to TRBD1 (5 bases). CDR1 and CDR2 (germline): SGHTA, FQGNSA. The CDR3 runs 18 residues. The V end was cut by 5 bases, the J end by 0 bases, with 19 bases between. As DNA, the CDR3 is TGTGCCAGCAGCAAACGGGGGAGCAGTTCTGCAACTAATGAAAAACTGTTTTTT. Encoded protein: CASSKRGSSSATNEKLFF.

V is TRBV12-5 and J is TRBJ2-3; 7 bases map to TRBD2. The CDR3 sequence is 15 residues long. Germline V gene lookup returns CDR1 LGHNT and CDR2 FRNRAP. The trim removed 7 bases at V and 0 bases at J, leaving 7 bases unmatched. The CDR3 nucleotides read TGTGCTAGTGCTGGACGGGGGGAAAGCACAGATACGCAGTATTTT. Protein sequence: CASAGRGESTDTQYF.

The chain employs TRBV7-9 and TRBJ1-2; D is unresolved. The CDR3 extends over 12 amino acids. The germline V and J ends were trimmed by 5 bases and 8 bases, with 12 bases remaining between them. CDR1 and CDR2 (germline): SEHNR, FQNEAQ (reference sequence). As DNA, the CDR3 is TGTGCCAGCAGCGTCGGGGTGGACGGCTACACCTTC. Residues: CASSVGVDGYTF.

This clone was detected once. This chain connects TRBV18 to TRBJ2-7; TRBD1 matches 11 bases. Germline V gene lookup returns CDR1 KGHSH and CDR2 LQKENI. The CDR3 covers 15 residues. With 6 bases clipped from V and 2 bases from J, the junction kept 6 bases outside the gene matches. This CDR3 is CASSRDRGDPYEQYF. Written as DNA, the CDR3 is TGTGCCAGCTCCAGGGACAGGGGGGATCCCTACGAGCAGTACTTC. Full variable domain (missing parts from reference TRBV18 and TRBJ2-7): NAGVMQNPRHLVRRRGQEARLRCSPMKGHSHVYWYRQLPEEGLKFMVYLQKENIIDESGMPKERFSAEFPKEGPSILRIQQVVRGDSAAYFCASSRDRGDPYEQYFGPGTRLTVT.

The J gene is TRBJ2-2, the V gene TRBV24-1; weak D call: TRBD2 (5 bases). CDR1 and CDR2 from the germline V gene are KGHDR and SFDVKD. The ends were cut back, 5 bases at V and 2 bases at J, with 8 bases in the middle. This CDR3 has 14 residues. This CDR3 is CATSGGSNTGELFF. In DNA form, the CDR3 reads TGTGCCACCAGTGGAGGGAGCAACACCGGGGAGCTGTTTTTT.

The chain has TRBV10-2 and TRBJ2-5, with 12 nucleotides matching TRBD2. Germline V gene data show CDR1 as WSHSY and CDR2 as SAAADI. The V gene end was trimmed by 3 bases and the J gene end by 4 bases; junction bases not matched to a gene: 6. This CDR3 is built from 16 residues. DNA for the CDR3: TGCGCCAGCAGTGAAAGGCCTAGCGGGGGGGGAGAGACCCAGTACTTC. Its translation: CASSERPSGGGETQYF.

The V and J genes are TRBV9 and TRBJ2-5; no reliable D call. Between the trimmed V and J ends, which lost 3 bases and 5 bases, there was a span of 11 bases. The CDR3 sequence is 13 residues long. Germline CDR1 reads SGDLS; CDR2 reads YYNGEE. The CDR3 is CASSDTISETQYF. DNA for the CDR3: TGTGCCAGCAGCGATACTATTTCGGAGACCCAGTACTTC.

The V call is TRBV6-6, the J call TRBJ1-1; TRBD1 matches at 9 bases. V was clipped by 7 bases and J by 6 bases; unmatched bases: 6. There are 13 residues in the CDR3. Germline values: CDR1 MNHNY, CDR2 SVGAGI (reference sequence). The CDR3 reads CASILQGASEAFF. CDR3 coding DNA: TGTGCCAGCATTTTACAGGGGGCATCTGAAGCTTTCTTT.

The V call is TRBV7-2, the J call TRBJ2-3; tentatively, D is TRBD2 (6 bases). From germline, CDR1 is SGHTA and CDR2 FQGNSA. The CDR3 totals 15 residues. Trimming stripped 4 bases from V and 1 base from J, with 12 bases between. CDR3 region: CASSSQGLGTDTQYF. Here the CDR3 DNA reads TGTGCCAGCAGCTCTCAGGGACTCGGCACAGATACGCAGTATTTT.

The gene calls are TRBV19 and TRBJ1-2, with D perhaps TRBD1 (5 bases). The CDR3 contains 14 residues. Germline-derived CDR1 and CDR2 are LNHDA and SQIVND (reference sequence). V dropped 3 bases and J dropped 1 base, with 9 bases sitting between them. CDR3 sequence: CASSMSGDNYGYTF. The CDR3 DNA follows: TGTGCCAGTAGTATGTCGGGGGATAACTATGGCTACACCTTC.

The rearrangement joins TRBV5-5 to TRBJ2-5, with D uncertain. V gave up 1 base and J gave up 4 bases, with 8 bases separating them. Germline values: CDR1 SGHKS, CDR2 YYEKEE (reference sequence). This CDR3 is 13 amino acids long. DNA for the CDR3: TGTGCCAGCAGCTTGCTCCCGGGAGAGACCCAGTACTTC. Translation gives CASSLLPGETQYF.

The V gene is TRBV7-2, the J gene TRBJ2-7; possible D gene TRBD2, 6 bases. CDR1 is SGHTA, CDR2 FQGNSA, per germline. The V end lost 3 bases, the J end lost 6 bases, and 12 bases lay between the germline ends. The CDR3 is made up of 13 amino acids. In DNA, the CDR3 is TGTGCCAGCAGCTTCCCTTCTAGCGTCGAGCAGTACTTC. This codes for CASSFPSSVEQYF.

The rearrangement links TRBV2 to TRBJ2-5; a weak D match, TRBD1 (5 bases). This CDR3 is 12 amino acids long. In germline, CDR1 is SNHLY, CDR2 FYNNEI. V was shortened by 3 bases and J by 5 bases, with 7 bases between the two germline ends. The CDR3, as DNA: TGTGCCAGCAGTGAGGGGCCGGAGACCCAGTACTTC. Its protein is CASSEGPETQYF.

This clone was seen more than once but under ten times. V gene TRBV28 combines with J gene TRBJ1-3; D not resolved. The germline gives CDR1 MDHEN, CDR2 SYDVKM. The V gene lost 0 bases and the J gene lost 0 bases, with 9 bases spanning the gap. The CDR3 is made up of 16 amino acids. The CDR3, as DNA: TGTGCCAGCAGTTTATGGTCCGAGCGCTCTGGAAACACCATATATTTT. Translated: CASSLWSERSGNTIYF.

The gene calls are TRBV5-4 and TRBJ1-6; D not certain. Trimming left V 0 bases short and J 7 bases short, with 17 bases between. The CDR3 sequence is 17 residues long. Germline values: CDR1 SGHNT, CDR2 YYREEE (reference sequence). The CDR3 sequence: CASSLEVPRGMNSPLHF. As DNA, the CDR3 is TGTGCCAGCAGCTTGGAGGTCCCGCGAGGAATGAATTCACCCCTCCACTTT.

V is TRBV29-1 and J is TRBJ2-5; possibly TRBD2 for D (6 bases). V lost 4 bases to trimming and J lost 2 bases, with 8 bases between them. Per germline, CDR1 SQVTM and CDR2 ANQGSEA. There are 12 residues in the CDR3. The CDR3: CSVASGQETQYF. The DNA for the CDR3 is TGCAGCGTTGCGAGCGGGCAAGAGACCCAGTACTTC.

The count of this clone is one. CDR3 nucleotides: TGCAGCGTCGCACGGGATGGCAATCAGCCCCAGCATTTT. Translated: CSVARDGNQPQHF. The V and J genes are TRBV29-1 and TRBJ1-5, with D uncertain. Per the germline V gene, CDR1 is SQVTM and CDR2 is ANQGSEA. V lost 6 bases and J lost 2, with 11 bases in between. This CDR3 comprises 13 residues.

V and J are TRBV7-3 and TRBJ2-5, with 8 bases lining up with TRBD1. The germline V gene encodes CDR1 SGHTA and CDR2 FQGTGA. The CDR3 covers 13 residues. V lost 5 bases and J lost 4; bases outside the gene matches: 3. CDR3 region: CASSRTGRETQYF. DNA for the CDR3: TGTGCCAGCAGCCGGACAGGGCGAGAGACCCAGTACTTC.

This clone has just one count. The chain employs TRBV4-1 and TRBJ2-4; 7 nucleotides match TRBD2. Germline V CDR1 and CDR2: MGHRA, YSYEKL. V lost 3 bases to trimming and J lost 9 bases; unmatched junction nucleotides: 8. CDR3 length: 14 residues. The CDR3 DNA is TGCGCCAGCAGCCAGGGAGGACTAGAAGTCATTCAGTACTTC. It codes for CASSQGGLEVIQYF.

This clone showed up just a few times. J is TRBJ2-4 and V is TRBV5-8, with TRBD1 as a possible D gene (6 bases). The V end was cut by 0 bases, the J end by 8 bases, with 12 bases between. This CDR3 comprises 14 residues. Germline CDR1 is SGHTS and CDR2 is YDEGEE. The CDR3, as DNA: TGTGCCAGCAGCTTGGATATTTCAGGGGACATTCAGTACTTC. It encodes CASSLDISGDIQYF. Based on the CDR3 plus reference TRBV5-8 and TRBJ2-4, the full variable domain is EAGVTQSPTHLIKTRGQQATLRCSPISGHTSVYWYQQALGLGLQFLLWYDEGEERNRGNFPPRFSGRQFPNYSSELNVNALELEDSALYLCASSLDISGDIQYFGAGTRLSVL.

The V gene is TRBV12-3 or TRBV12-4, the J gene TRBJ1-1; D call uncertain. V was trimmed by 3 bases and J by 5 bases, leaving 10 bases between them. The CDR3 is 13 amino acids. The CDR3 DNA reads TGTGCCAGCAGTTTGTATTCAGGAACTGAAGCTTTCTTT. Translation gives CASSLYSGTEAFF.

The chain uses TRBV7-9 and TRBJ1-1; D gene uncertain. CDR3 length equals 15 residues. The V end was cut by 1 base, the J end by 0 bases, with 9 bases between. Germline CDR1 SEHNR, CDR2 FQNEAQ (reference sequence). The CDR3 loop reads CASSLVRDMNTEAFF. CDR3 nucleotides: TGTGCCAGCAGCTTAGTTCGGGATATGAACACTGAAGCTTTCTTT. Drawing the rest from reference TRBV7-9 and TRBJ1-1, the complete variable domain is DTGVSQNPRHKITKRGQNVTFRCDPISEHNRLYWYRQTLGQGPEFLTYFQNEAQLEKSRLLSDRFSAERPKGSFSTLEIQRTEQGDSAMYLCASSLVRDMNTEAFFGQGTRLTVV.

The chain is built from TRBV4-2 and TRBJ2-3; D remains ambiguous. The CDR3 extends over 12 amino acids. V dropped 3 bases and J dropped 6 bases, with 7 bases sitting between them. From germline, CDR1 is LGHNA and CDR2 YNFKEQ. The CDR3 nucleotides read TGTGCCAGCAGCCACCCTCGGGATACGCAGTATTTT. Translated, it gives CASSHPRDTQYF.

This chain uses TRBV3-1 (or the pseudogene TRBV3-2) with TRBJ2-7, with D maybe TRBD1 (6 bases). The CDR3 is made up of 13 amino acids. The ends were cut back, 7 bases at V and 2 bases at J, with 12 bases in the middle. Germline CDR1 reads LGHDT; CDR2 reads YNNKEL (reference sequence). The CDR3 nucleotides are TGTGCCAGCATCGGTCAGGGGACCTACGAGCAGTACTTC. Its translation: CASIGQGTYEQYF.

This rearrangement joins TRBV28 to TRBJ2-5; 10 bases line up with TRBD1. Germline V gene data show CDR1 as MDHEN and CDR2 as SYDVKM. Losses at the gene ends were 8 bases for V and 6 bases for J; bases not matched to a gene: 9. This CDR3 has 14 residues. CDR3 region: CASSDTTGGKTQYF. CDR3 sequence (DNA): TGTGCCAGCTCGGATACGACAGGGGGCAAGACCCAGTACTTC.

The chain carries TRBV9 and TRBJ1-6, with D possibly matching TRBD1 (5 bases). The CDR3 is 13 amino acids. The germline V and J ends were trimmed by 2 bases and 5 bases, with 5 bases remaining between them. Germline CDR1 is SGDLS and CDR2 is YYNGEE. The CDR3 region has the DNA TGTGCCAGCAGCGTGACAGATAATTCACCCCTCCACTTT. Translated, it gives CASSVTDNSPLHF.

A few counts support this clone. The chain uses TRBV4-1 and TRBJ1-2, with D hard to call. Deletions cut 4 bases from V and 2 bases from J, with 14 bases between. The germline gives CDR1 MGHRA, CDR2 YSYEKL. This CDR3 contains 15 residues. CDR3 protein: CASSPSAVYNYGYTF. CDR3 DNA sequence: TGCGCCAGCAGCCCCTCTGCGGTTTACAACTATGGCTACACCTTC.

The CDR3: CATSDQQGAFNEQFF. CDR3 in DNA: TGTGCCACCAGTGATCAACAGGGGGCTTTTAATGAGCAGTTCTTC. V and J are TRBV24-1 and TRBJ2-1; TRBD1 matches at 9 bases. Germline V gene lookup returns CDR1 KGHDR and CDR2 SFDVKD. V lost 3 bases, J lost 7 bases, and 6 bases stayed unmatched. The CDR3 length is 15 residues.

The chain couples TRBV5-5 to TRBJ2-5, with 10 bases lining up with TRBD2. Germline V gene lookup returns CDR1 SGHKS and CDR2 YYEKEE (reference sequence). The ends lost 0 bases at V and 4 bases at J; junction bases unmatched: 3. The CDR3 length is 15 residues. The CDR3 coding sequence is TGTGCCAGCAGCTTGGGGTCTAGCGGGGGAGAGACCCAGTACTTC. Its translation is CASSLGSSGGETQYF.